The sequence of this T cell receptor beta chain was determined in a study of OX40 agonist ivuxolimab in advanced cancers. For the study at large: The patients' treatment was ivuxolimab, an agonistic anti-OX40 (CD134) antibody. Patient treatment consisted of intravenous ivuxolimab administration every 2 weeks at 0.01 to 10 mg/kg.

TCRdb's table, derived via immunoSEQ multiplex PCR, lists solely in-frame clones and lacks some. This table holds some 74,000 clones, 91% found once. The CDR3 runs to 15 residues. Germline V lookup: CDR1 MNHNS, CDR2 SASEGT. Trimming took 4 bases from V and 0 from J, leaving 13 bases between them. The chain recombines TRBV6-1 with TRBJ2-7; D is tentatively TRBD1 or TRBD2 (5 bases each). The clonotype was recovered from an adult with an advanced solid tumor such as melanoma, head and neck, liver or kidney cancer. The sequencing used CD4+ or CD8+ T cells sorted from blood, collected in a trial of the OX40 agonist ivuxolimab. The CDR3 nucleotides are TGTGCCAGCAGTGCGGGGCGGAGCAGCTCCTACGAGCAGTACTTC. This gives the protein CASSAGRSSSYEQYF.